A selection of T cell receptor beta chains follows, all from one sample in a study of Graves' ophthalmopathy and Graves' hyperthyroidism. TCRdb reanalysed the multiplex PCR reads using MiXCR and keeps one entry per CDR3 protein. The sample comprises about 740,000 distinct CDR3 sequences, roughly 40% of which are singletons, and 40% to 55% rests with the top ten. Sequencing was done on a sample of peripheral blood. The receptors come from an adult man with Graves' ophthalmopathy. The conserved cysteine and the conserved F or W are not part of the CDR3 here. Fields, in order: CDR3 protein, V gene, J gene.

CDR3aa: SVDGANYGYT; v_gene: TRBV29-1; j_gene: TRBJ1-2
CDR3aa: ASSSRQGSGNQPQH; v_gene: TRBV5-5; j_gene: TRBJ1-5
CDR3aa: ASSLGTAGAF; v_gene: TRBV12-3/TRBV12-4; j_gene: TRBJ1-1
CDR3aa: AISGANQETQY; v_gene: TRBV10-3; j_gene: TRBJ2-5
CDR3aa: ASSEGQGAVNSPLH; v_gene: TRBV25-1; j_gene: TRBJ1-6
CDR3aa: ASSPSRTVADTQY; v_gene: TRBV11-2; j_gene: TRBJ2-3
CDR3aa: ASSQMDRVAGPQETQY; v_gene: TRBV7-2; j_gene: TRBJ2-5
CDR3aa: ASSLTGGGAEQY; v_gene: TRBV5-1; j_gene: TRBJ2-7
CDR3aa: SVAVGGDDTEAF; v_gene: TRBV29-1; j_gene: TRBJ1-1
CDR3aa: ASSDSAGVGNTIY; v_gene: TRBV25-1; j_gene: TRBJ1-3
CDR3aa: ASSTGGSSYNSPLH; v_gene: TRBV11-2; j_gene: TRBJ1-6